The subject of this entry is one TCR beta chain. Its binding antigen is unknown. Base qualities were left out, and no much larger clone turns up one base away. Trimming removed 1 base from V and 3 bases from J, leaving 10 bases between the germline ends. The CDR3 measures 15 amino acids from cysteine to phenylalanine. Solely the CDR3 DNA is kept, with 45 bases framed from the first base. Per the germline V gene, MGHDK is the CDR1 and SYGVNS is the CDR2. This record comes from a study of blood T cells in healthy people across ages (dated by TCRdb to the mid-2010s). With regard to the full study: Template switching captured roughly one uniquely barcoded TCR beta cDNA molecule per two T cells in model experiments. Age-related changes in TCR beta repertoire diversity were measured in the study by deep sequencing normalized with unique cDNA molecular identifiers. Donors were grouped into four age groups: young (average approximately 15 years), middle-aged (39), aged (around 56) and long-lived (over 80). The study analyzed two additional independent replicas of 1 million unique cDNA reads from the same blood draw for two donors, one aged 18 to 29 and one aged 80 or older. To avoid experimental bias, donors of different ages were randomly spread across the sequencing lanes. The paper as a whole reports these results and caveats: Conclusive comparison of naive and antigen-experienced compartments was prevented by the profiling of bulk unsorted PBMCs. Observed TCR beta diversity per million T cells fell roughly linearly with age, and a significant reduction was already apparent by age about 38. Observed TCR beta diversity correlated strongly with the percentage of naive T cells measured by flow cytometry. Estimates of total diversity based on one million sequenced T cells were regarded as lower bounds and as underestimates. The CMV infection status of donors was not known, potentially confounding age-related changes in expanded clonotypes. Compared with the aged group, the long-lived group had more naive CD4+ T cells, fewer expanded clones and increased TCR diversity, suggesting age selection.

Preparation of the library involved 5' RACE. Sequencer: Illumina HiSeq 2500. A second about 7 to 11 cycle PCR used a sample-barcoded 5' primer and a J-beta primer mix. A template-switch 5' adaptor carrying 12 random nucleotides introduced a unique molecular identifier onto each TCR beta cDNA molecule. Each sample yielded at least 2.5 million CDR3-containing paired-end reads. First-strand cDNA was synthesized from all RNA with the Mint cDNA synthesis kit, primed by a TRBC-specific oligonucleotide. All cDNA was treated with uracil-DNA glycosylase and then went through a first 18-cycle PCR with the universal primers M1SS and BC2_uni_R. In the paper's pipeline: For normalization, 1 million high-quality reads, each with a distinct molecular identifier, were randomly selected from each sample. Reads sharing molecular identifiers were discarded rather than binned into consensus sequences. MiTCR, run with a Q25 quality threshold and the strictest error-elimination algorithm, handled CDR3 identification, clonotype clustering and error correction. A nonparametric unseen species model using Euler transformation provided a lower-bound estimate of total TCR beta diversity. TCRdb's own reprocessing of the public reads used fastp at Q25 and MiXCR and kept productive beta chains. Under each unique CDR3 protein, matching rows form one entry showing the most common genes and DNA. In this record, the V and J calls reflect TCRdb's handling and not the investigators' own analysis. The sample table contains 870,000 or so distinct CDR3 sequences; only one count was recorded for under 35% of them. Roughly a sixth of the sample lies in the top ten.

The donors were 40 or so Caucasian individuals from Russia, aged roughly 6 to 100 years, who were systemically healthy. About 10 milliliters of peripheral blood were collected from each donor into EDTA-treated Vacutainer tubes. Ficoll-Paque density-gradient centrifugation was used to isolate PBMCs, with at least 6.5 million obtained per sample. Total RNA, at least 5 micrograms per sample, was extracted from PBMCs with Trizol reagent. Naive CD45RAhigh/CD27high T cell percentages were measured by flow cytometry on a PBMC aliquot from every donor. This sequence was found in an elderly woman in good health. The sequenced sample was blood. The chain employs TRBV25-1 and TRBJ2-1; a tentative D match to TRBD1 spans 6 bases. Here is the DNA: TGTGCCAGCAGTGAATCGGGACACCGCTACAATGAGCAGTTCTTC. This codes for CASSESGHRYNEQFF.